The entry that follows covers one TCR beta chain sequence. The target antigen is unknown. These data belong to a study of cytomegalovirus exposure and HLA in healthy donors. V lost 4 bases and J lost 0, with 14 bases in between. The CDR3 sequence is 16 residues long. CDR1 and CDR2 from the germline V gene are PRHDT and FYEKMQ (reference sequence). The PCR used 60 Vbeta and 13 Jbeta primers. Study processing details: As a later analysis found, there were 60 million to 90 million unique TCR beta chains, of which around 10 million were shared. Using immunoSEQ multiplex PCR, the repertoire was profiled, and TCRdb retains in-frame clones only, with some absent. The V and J calls and the clone size are those of that table, but D and trimming were determined from the DNA. In all, the sample yields about 200,000 clones. Study-wide points: Analysis was carried out at a later point, and it linked a missense DCLRE1C variant to TCR beta V- and J-gene trimming.

Sequencing used PBMCs. V usage is TRBV13 and J usage is TRBJ2-3; D ambiguous. The source is a boy aged 5-17 years in good health and CMV-seronegative. DNA for the CDR3: TGTGCCAGCAGCTCTTTCGTTTCACTGAGCACAGATACGCAGTATTTT. As protein: CASSSFVSLSTDTQYF.